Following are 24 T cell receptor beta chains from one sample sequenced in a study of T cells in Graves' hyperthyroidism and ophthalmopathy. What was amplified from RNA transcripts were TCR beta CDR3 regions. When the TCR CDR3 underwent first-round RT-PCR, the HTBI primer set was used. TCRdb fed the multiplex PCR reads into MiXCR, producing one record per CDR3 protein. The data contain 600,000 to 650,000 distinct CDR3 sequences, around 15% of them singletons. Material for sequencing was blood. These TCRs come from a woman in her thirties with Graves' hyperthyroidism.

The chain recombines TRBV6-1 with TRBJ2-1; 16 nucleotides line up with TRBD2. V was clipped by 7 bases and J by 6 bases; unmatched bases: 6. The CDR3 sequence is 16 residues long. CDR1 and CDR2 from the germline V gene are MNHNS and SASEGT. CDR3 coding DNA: TGTGCCAGCATGGGGACTAGCGGGAGGGAAGGCAATGAGCAGTTCTTC. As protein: CASMGTSGREGNEQFF.

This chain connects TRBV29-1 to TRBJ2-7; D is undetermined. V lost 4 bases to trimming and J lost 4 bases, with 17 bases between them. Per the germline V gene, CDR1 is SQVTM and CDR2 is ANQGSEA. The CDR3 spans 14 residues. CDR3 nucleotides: TGCAGCGTTGGGGATTGGGTATCGAGGTACGAGCAGTACTTC. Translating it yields CSVGDWVSRYEQYF.

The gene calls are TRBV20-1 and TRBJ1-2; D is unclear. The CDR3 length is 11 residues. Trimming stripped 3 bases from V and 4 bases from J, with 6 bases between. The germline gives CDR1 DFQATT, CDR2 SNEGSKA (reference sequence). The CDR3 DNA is TGCAGTGCTAGCTACCCCTATGGCTACACCTTC. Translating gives CSASYPYGYTF.

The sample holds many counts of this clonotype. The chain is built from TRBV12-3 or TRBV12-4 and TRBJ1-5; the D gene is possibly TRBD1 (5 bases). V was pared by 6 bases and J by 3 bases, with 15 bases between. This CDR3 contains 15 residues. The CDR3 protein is CASSPWGGVNQPQHF. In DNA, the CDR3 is TGTGCCAGCAGCCCGTGGGGGGGAGTCAATCAGCCCCAGCATTTT.

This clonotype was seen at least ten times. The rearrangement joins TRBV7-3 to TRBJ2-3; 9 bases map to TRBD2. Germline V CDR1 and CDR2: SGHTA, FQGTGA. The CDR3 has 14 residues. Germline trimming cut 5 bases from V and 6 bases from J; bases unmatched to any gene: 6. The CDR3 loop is CASSGGRGRDTQYF. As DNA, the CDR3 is TGTGCCAGCAGCGGCGGGAGGGGTAGGGATACGCAGTATTTT.

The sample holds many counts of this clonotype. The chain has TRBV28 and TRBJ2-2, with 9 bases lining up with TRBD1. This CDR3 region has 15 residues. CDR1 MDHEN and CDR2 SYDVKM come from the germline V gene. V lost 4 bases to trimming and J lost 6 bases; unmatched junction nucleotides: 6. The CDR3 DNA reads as TGTGCCAGCAGTTCATCGGGACAGGGCTCCGGGGAGCTGTTTTTT. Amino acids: CASSSSGQGSGELFF.

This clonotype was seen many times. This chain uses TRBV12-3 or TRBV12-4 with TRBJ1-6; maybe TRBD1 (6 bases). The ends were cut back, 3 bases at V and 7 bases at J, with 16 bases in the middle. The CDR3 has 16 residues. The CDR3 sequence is CASSFWGGRGNSPLHF. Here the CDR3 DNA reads TGTGCCAGCAGTTTTTGGGGGGGGAGGGGGAATTCACCCCTCCACTTT.

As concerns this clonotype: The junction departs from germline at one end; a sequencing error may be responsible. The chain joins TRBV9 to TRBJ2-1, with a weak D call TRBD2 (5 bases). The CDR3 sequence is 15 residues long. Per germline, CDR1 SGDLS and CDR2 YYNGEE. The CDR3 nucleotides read TGTGCCAGCAGCCCTTGGGCGGACTCCCACAATGAGCAGTTCTTC. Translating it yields CASSPWADSHNEQFF.

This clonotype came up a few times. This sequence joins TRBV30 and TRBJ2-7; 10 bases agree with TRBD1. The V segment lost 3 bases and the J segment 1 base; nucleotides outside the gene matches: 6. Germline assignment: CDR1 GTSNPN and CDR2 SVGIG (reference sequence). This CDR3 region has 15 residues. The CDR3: CAWRAGTGVSYEQYF. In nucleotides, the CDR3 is TGTGCCTGGAGAGCTGGGACAGGGGTTTCCTACGAGCAGTACTTC.

As DNA, the CDR3 is TGTGCCAGCTGGACCCGAAACTACGGCTCCTACAATGAGCAGTTCTTC. This gives the protein CASWTRNYGSYNEQFF. The chain employs TRBV5-6 and TRBJ2-1, with D uncertain. With 7 bases removed from V and 0 bases from J, the gap between germline ends came to 17 bases. The CDR3 runs 16 residues. The germline V gene encodes CDR1 SGHDT and CDR2 YYEEEE.

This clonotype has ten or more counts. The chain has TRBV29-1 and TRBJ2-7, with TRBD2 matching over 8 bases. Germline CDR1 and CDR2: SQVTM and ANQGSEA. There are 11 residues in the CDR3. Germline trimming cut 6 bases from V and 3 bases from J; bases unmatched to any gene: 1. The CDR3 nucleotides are TGCAGCGTCGGGGGGGTCTACGAGCAGTACTTC. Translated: CSVGGVYEQYF.

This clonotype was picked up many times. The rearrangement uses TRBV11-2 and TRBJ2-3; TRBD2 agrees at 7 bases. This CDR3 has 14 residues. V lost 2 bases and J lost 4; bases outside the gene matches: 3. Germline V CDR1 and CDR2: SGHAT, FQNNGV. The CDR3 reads CASSLHAGADTQYF. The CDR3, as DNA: TGTGCCAGCAGCTTACATGCGGGGGCAGATACGCAGTATTTT.

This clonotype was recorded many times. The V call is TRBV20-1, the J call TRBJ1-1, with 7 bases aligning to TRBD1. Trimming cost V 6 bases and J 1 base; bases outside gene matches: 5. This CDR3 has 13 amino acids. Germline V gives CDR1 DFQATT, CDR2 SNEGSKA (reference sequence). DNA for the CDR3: TGCAGTGCGAGGGGGCCGTGGAACACTGAAGCTTTCTTT. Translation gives CSARGPWNTEAFF.

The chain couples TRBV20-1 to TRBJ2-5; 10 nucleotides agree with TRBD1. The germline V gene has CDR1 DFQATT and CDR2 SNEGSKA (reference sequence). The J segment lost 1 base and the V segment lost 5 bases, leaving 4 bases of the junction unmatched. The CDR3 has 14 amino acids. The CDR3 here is CSAQWDRGQETQYF. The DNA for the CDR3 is TGCAGTGCTCAATGGGACAGGGGCCAAGAGACCCAGTACTTC.

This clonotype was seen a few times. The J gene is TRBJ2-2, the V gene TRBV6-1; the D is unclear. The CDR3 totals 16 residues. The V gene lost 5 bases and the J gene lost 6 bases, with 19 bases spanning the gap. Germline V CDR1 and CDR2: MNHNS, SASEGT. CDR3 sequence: CASSRPSGFLPGELFF. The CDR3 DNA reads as TGTGCCAGCAGTCGCCCATCCGGGTTCCTCCCCGGGGAGCTGTTTTTT.

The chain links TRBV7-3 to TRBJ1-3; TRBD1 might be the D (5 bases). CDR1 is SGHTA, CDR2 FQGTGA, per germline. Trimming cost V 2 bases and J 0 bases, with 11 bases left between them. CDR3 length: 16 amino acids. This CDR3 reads CASSLEGPGSGNTIYF. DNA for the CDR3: TGTGCCAGCAGCTTAGAGGGGCCCGGCTCTGGAAACACCATATATTTT.

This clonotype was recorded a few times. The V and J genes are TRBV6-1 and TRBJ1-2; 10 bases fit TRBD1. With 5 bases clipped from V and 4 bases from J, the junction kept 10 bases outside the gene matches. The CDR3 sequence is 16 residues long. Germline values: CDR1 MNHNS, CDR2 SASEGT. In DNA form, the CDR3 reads TGTGCCAGCAGTAATAGACAGGGGGCGCGAATCTATGGCTACACCTTC. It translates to CASSNRQGARIYGYTF.

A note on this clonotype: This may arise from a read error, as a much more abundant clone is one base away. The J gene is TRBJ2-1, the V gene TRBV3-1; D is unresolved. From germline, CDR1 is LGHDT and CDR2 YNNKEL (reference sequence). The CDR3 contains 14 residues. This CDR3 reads CAGSQDGFRNEQFF. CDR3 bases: TGTGCCGGCAGCCAAGACGGTTTTCGGAATGAGCAGTTCTTC.

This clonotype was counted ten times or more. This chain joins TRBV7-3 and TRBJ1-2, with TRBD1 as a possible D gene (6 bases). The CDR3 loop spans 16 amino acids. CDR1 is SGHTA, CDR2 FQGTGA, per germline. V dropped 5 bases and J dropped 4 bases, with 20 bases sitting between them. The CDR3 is CASSLQPAEGGYGYTF. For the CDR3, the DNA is TGTGCCAGCAGCCTCCAACCGGCCGAGGGGGGCTATGGCTACACCTTC.

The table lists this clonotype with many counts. This CDR3 reads CASSLETMGTEAFF. CDR3 DNA sequence: TGTGCCAGCAGCCTCGAAACGATGGGCACTGAAGCTTTCTTT. V gene TRBV11-2 combines with J gene TRBJ1-1, with D hard to call. The CDR3 is 14 residues long. Germline assignment: CDR1 SGHAT and CDR2 FQNNGV. Trimming removed 5 bases from V and 4 bases from J, with 14 bases in between. The complete variable domain, with remaining parts taken from reference TRBV11-2 and TRBJ1-1, reads EAGVAQSPRYKIIEKRQSVAFWCNPISGHATLYWYQQILGQGPKLLIQFQNNGVVDDSQLPKDRFSAERLKGVDSTLKIQPAKLEDSAVYLCASSLETMGTEAFFGQGTRLTVV.

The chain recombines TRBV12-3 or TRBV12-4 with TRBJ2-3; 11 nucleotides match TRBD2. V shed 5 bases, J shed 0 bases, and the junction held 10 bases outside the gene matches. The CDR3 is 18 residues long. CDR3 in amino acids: CASSKPGLADPSTDTQYF. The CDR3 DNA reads TGTGCCAGCAGTAAACCGGGACTAGCGGACCCTAGCACAGATACGCAGTATTTT.

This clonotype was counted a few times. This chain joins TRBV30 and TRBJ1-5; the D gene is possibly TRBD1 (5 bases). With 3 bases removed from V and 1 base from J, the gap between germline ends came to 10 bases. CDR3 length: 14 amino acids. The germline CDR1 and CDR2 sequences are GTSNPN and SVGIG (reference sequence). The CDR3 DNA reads TGTGCCTGGAGCCGGAGACAGAGCAATCAGCCCCAGCATTTT. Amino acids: CAWSRRQSNQPQHF.

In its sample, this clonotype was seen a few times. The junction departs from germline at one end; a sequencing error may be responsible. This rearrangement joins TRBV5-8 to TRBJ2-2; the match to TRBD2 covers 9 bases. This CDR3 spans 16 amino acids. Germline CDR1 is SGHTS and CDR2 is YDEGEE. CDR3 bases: TGTGCCAGCGCCACTTCCAGCGGGAGGCTGACCGGGGGGCTGTTTTTT. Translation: CASATSSGRLTGGLFF.

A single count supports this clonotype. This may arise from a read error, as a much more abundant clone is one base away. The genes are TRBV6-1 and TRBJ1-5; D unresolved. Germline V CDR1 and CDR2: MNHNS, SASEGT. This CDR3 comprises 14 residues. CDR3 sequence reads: CASSEGLSNQPRHF. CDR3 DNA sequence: TGTGCCAGCAGTGAAGGCCTTAGCAATCAGCCCCGGCATTTT.